This T cell receptor beta chain came from a study of tumour-infiltrating T cells in Burkitt lymphoma. Background on the study: Patients covered every epidemiological subtype of Burkitt lymphoma. Repertoire clonality predicted overall and progression-free survival.

The repertoire was sequenced with immunoSEQ multiplex PCR; TCRdb's copy has only in-frame clones and lacks some. The sample yields some 2,300 clones, more than 12% seen once. This clone was detected only a few times. Antigen unknown. Study-level results: Several public clonotypes were shared across many Burkitt lymphoma patients.

The sequenced material came from tumor tissue. The clonotype comes from a human donor with Burkitt lymphoma.

Here the CDR3 DNA reads TGTGCCAGCAGTTTAAGATTTATGGCCGGGGAATCCTACGAGCAGTACTTC. Its protein product is CASSLRFMAGESYEQYF. The chain carries TRBV28 and TRBJ2-7; D perhaps matches TRBD2 (5 bases). V lost 2 bases and J 1 base, leaving 18 bases between the germline ends. Germline V CDR1 and CDR2: MDHEN, SYDVKM. The CDR3 extends over 17 amino acids.